One and the same sample provided the 30 T cell receptor beta chains below, sequenced in a study of OX40 agonist ivuxolimab in advanced cancers. Sequencing used immunoSEQ multiplex PCR; TCRdb keeps in-frame clones, though not all of them. The sample has 30,000 to 40,000 clones, roughly nine tenths seen once; the top ten hold around a tenth. Source: CD4+ or CD8+ T cells sorted from blood, taken in a trial of the OX40 agonist ivuxolimab. The receptors here all came from an adult with an advanced solid tumor such as melanoma, head and neck, liver or kidney cancer.

The CDR3 DNA reads TGTGCCAGCAGCCCCCGCGACACCGGGGAGCTGTTTTTT. This translates into CASSPRDTGELFF. The J gene is TRBJ2-2, the V gene TRBV6-4; D remains ambiguous. Trimming took 6 bases from V and 3 from J, leaving 8 bases between them. The CDR3 extends over 13 amino acids. Germline V CDR1 and CDR2: MRHNA, SNTAGT.

This clone appeared once. The sample has other DNA sequences that encode this CDR3 too. The CDR3 loop reads CSVASGVAEAFF. The CDR3 DNA reads TGCAGCGTCGCCTCGGGCGTGGCTGAAGCTTTCTTT. V is TRBV29-1 and J is TRBJ1-1; D is unresolved. CDR1 and CDR2 from the germline V gene are SQVTM and ANQGSEA. V was cut by 6 bases and J by 6 bases, with 14 bases left in between. The CDR3 is made up of 12 amino acids.

This chain uses TRBV30 with TRBJ1-2; D remains ambiguous. Looked up from germline, CDR1 is GTSNPN and CDR2 is SVGIG (reference sequence). V lost 5 bases and J lost 8, with 12 bases in between. CDR3 length: 11 amino acids. CDR3 DNA sequence: TGTGCCTGGTCAACCTCGTGGGGCTACACCTTC. Translated: CAWSTSWGYTF.

This rearrangement joins TRBV19 to TRBJ1-4; 8 positions match TRBD1. V was clipped by 5 bases and J by 5 bases; unmatched bases: 4. This CDR3 is 14 amino acids long. The germline V gene encodes CDR1 LNHDA and CDR2 SQIVND (reference sequence). In DNA, the CDR3 is TGTGCCAGTAGTCGGGGGACAGGAAATGAAAAACTGTTTTTT. As protein: CASSRGTGNEKLFF.

The V and J genes are TRBV5-6 and TRBJ2-4; 7 bases align to TRBD2. CDR1 SGHDT and CDR2 YYEEEE come from the germline V gene. J lost 7 bases, V lost 0 bases, and 4 bases had no gene match. CDR3 size: 14 residues. Here the CDR3 reads CASSLVGGINIQYF. In nucleotides, the CDR3 is TGTGCCAGCAGCTTGGTCGGGGGGATCAACATTCAGTACTTC.

The V and J genes are TRBV5-1 and TRBJ2-4; 7 bases map to TRBD1. Germline values: CDR1 SGHRS, CDR2 YFSETQ. The CDR3 is 16 residues long. The V and J ends lost 1 base and 1 base, in that order; junction bases with no gene match: 5. CDR3: CASSLKGGIAKNIQYF. Here the CDR3 DNA reads TGCGCCAGCAGCTTGAAAGGGGGCATTGCCAAAAACATTCAGTACTTC.

This CDR3 is CASSAGQETQYF. The CDR3 DNA follows: TGTGCCAGCAGCGCAGGACAAGAGACCCAGTACTTC. The chain is built from TRBV9 and TRBJ2-5, with no clear D. V was clipped by 3 bases and J by 2 bases, with 5 bases between them. Per the germline V gene, CDR1 is SGDLS and CDR2 is YYNGEE. The CDR3 covers 12 residues.

The chain is built from TRBV30 and TRBJ2-5, with D hard to call. CDR1 GTSNPN and CDR2 SVGIG come from the germline V gene (reference sequence). V lost 0 bases to trimming and J lost 2 bases, with 7 bases between them. This CDR3 spans 13 amino acids. The CDR3 bases are TGTGCCTGGAGTGTGGGTTTACAAGAGACCCAGTACTTC. Its translation is CAWSVGLQETQYF.

This chain links TRBV11-3 with TRBJ2-2; tentatively, D is TRBD2 (5 bases). The germline V gene encodes CDR1 SGHNT and CDR2 YENEEA. The CDR3 extends over 14 amino acids. Between the trimmed V and J ends, which lost 5 bases and 5 bases, there was a span of 12 bases. DNA for the CDR3: TGTGCCAGCAGCCCCCGGACTGGTACCGGGGAGCTGTTTTTT. Translation gives CASSPRTGTGELFF.

As to this clone: At one of its ends the junction is not consistent with the germline gene, which may arise from a read error. J is TRBJ1-2 and V is TRBV7-7, with D unresolved. The CDR3 loop spans 13 amino acids. Germline values: CDR1 SSHAT, CDR2 FNYEAQ (reference sequence). The CDR3 protein is CASSLTPNYGYTF. The DNA for the CDR3 is TGTGCTAGCAGCTTAACACCTAACTATGGCTACACCTTC.

The rearrangement joins TRBV9 to TRBJ1-3, with 7 bases matching TRBD1. In germline, CDR1 is SGDLS, CDR2 YYNGEE. V lost 3 bases to trimming and J lost 2 bases; unmatched junction nucleotides: 2. The CDR3 consists of 14 residues. The CDR3 DNA reads TGTGCCAGCAGCGGGGGGACAGCTGGAAACACCATATATTTT. Translation: CASSGGTAGNTIYF.

The chain combines TRBV14 with TRBJ2-1; D may be TRBD2 (6 bases). V shed 6 bases and J shed 0 bases, with 12 bases lying between them. The germline gives CDR1 SGHDN, CDR2 FVKESK. This CDR3 has 15 residues. CDR3 bases: TGTGCCAGCAGTTTCGGGACTCCCTCCTACAATGAGCAGTTCTTC. It is translated as CASSFGTPSYNEQFF.

This rearrangement joins TRBV2 to TRBJ2-6, with 9 bases identical to TRBD1. The CDR3 runs to 17 residues. V trimming: 6 bases; J trimming: 0 bases; junction bases outside the gene matches: 6. Germline-derived CDR1 and CDR2 are SNHLY and FYNNEI. CDR3 DNA: TGTGCCAGCAGATACCGGGACAGGGTCTCTGGGGCCAACGTCCTGACTTTC. Its protein product is CASRYRDRVSGANVLTF.

The rearrangement links TRBV30 to TRBJ1-2; the D gene is possibly TRBD1 (5 bases). CDR1 is GTSNPN and CDR2 is SVGIG in the germline V gene (reference sequence). V was trimmed by 3 bases and J by 3 bases, leaving 14 bases between them. The CDR3 contains 14 residues. The CDR3 protein is CAWRVPGGDYGYTF. In nucleotides, the CDR3 is TGTGCCTGGAGAGTCCCCGGGGGGGACTATGGCTACACCTTC.

The chain is built from TRBV6-1 and TRBJ2-7, with no clear D. The CDR3 sequence is 12 residues long. Per germline, CDR1 MNHNS and CDR2 SASEGT. Trimming took off 6 bases at V and 5 bases at J, with 11 bases between the two ends. CDR3 sequence reads: CASSRSVDEQYF. CDR3 DNA sequence: TGTGCCAGCAGCAGGTCCGTCGACGAGCAGTACTTC.

This chain links TRBV19 with TRBJ2-3; 11 nucleotides match TRBD2. CDR3 length: 18 residues. CDR1 and CDR2 (germline): LNHDA, SQIVND (reference sequence). V gave up 4 bases and J gave up 0 bases; unmatched junction bases: 9. Here the CDR3 DNA reads TGTGCCAGTAGTAAGAGCGGGACTAGCGGCAGTAGCACAGATACGCAGTATTTT. It specifies CASSKSGTSGSSTDTQYF.

This clone is deemed medium-sized. The same CDR3 also results from other DNA sequences found in this sample. The V call is TRBV28, the J call TRBJ2-2; a possible D gene is TRBD2 (5 bases). The CDR3 length is 13 residues. From germline, CDR1 is MDHEN and CDR2 SYDVKM. V lost 3 bases and J 5 bases, leaving 7 bases between the germline ends. The CDR3 region is CASSFRGTGELFF. The CDR3 DNA reads TGTGCCAGCAGTTTTCGAGGGACCGGGGAGCTGTTTTTT.

The genes are TRBV7-2 and TRBJ1-3, with no clear D. The CDR3 length is 14 residues. Germline assignment: CDR1 SGHTA and CDR2 FQGNSA. The germline V and J ends were trimmed by 1 base and 2 bases, with 6 bases remaining between them. The CDR3, as DNA: TGTGCCAGCAGCTTAGTCAGGACTGGAAACACCATATATTTT. It translates to CASSLVRTGNTIYF.

This chain joins TRBV7-2 and TRBJ2-7; D remains ambiguous. Trimming stripped 4 bases from V and 3 bases from J, with 7 bases between. CDR3 size: 12 residues. CDR1 and CDR2 from the germline V gene are SGHTA and FQGNSA. CDR3 sequence (DNA): TGTGCCAGCAGCTATGTGCGCTACGAGCAGTACTTC. It is translated as CASSYVRYEQYF.

The chain combines TRBV9 with TRBJ1-3; 7 nucleotides agree with TRBD1. The CDR3 extends over 17 amino acids. Losses at the gene ends were 0 bases for V and 1 base for J; bases not matched to a gene: 7. Looked up from germline, CDR1 is SGDLS and CDR2 is YYNGEE. CDR3 in DNA: TGTGCCAGCAGCGTAGGTATTTCGGGACAGTCTGGAAACACCATATATTTT. This translates into CASSVGISGQSGNTIYF.

The chain recombines TRBV5-1 with TRBJ1-1; D is unresolved. This CDR3 contains 13 residues. Trimming shortened V by 4 bases and J by 1 base, and 8 bases separated the two germline ends. Germline V gene data show CDR1 as SGHRS and CDR2 as YFSETQ. Here the CDR3 reads CASSLTGNTEAFF. In DNA, the CDR3 is TGCGCCAGCAGCCTAACCGGGAACACTGAAGCTTTCTTT. The variable domain in full, completed from reference TRBV5-1 and TRBJ1-1, reads KAGVTQTPRYLIKTRGQQVTLSCSPISGHRSVSWYQQTPGQGLQFLFEYFSETQRNKGNFPGRFSGRQFSNSRSEMNVSTLELGDSALYLCASSLTGNTEAFFGQGTRLTVV.

For the CDR3, the DNA is TGTGCCAGCAGCTTTACTAGCGGGGTTGGGGAGACCCAGTACTTC. The encoded protein is CASSFTSGVGETQYF. The rearrangement links TRBV7-2 to TRBJ2-5; 10 positions agree with TRBD2. In germline, CDR1 is SGHTA, CDR2 FQGNSA. The junction had 6 bases not matched to a gene; V was cut back by 3 bases and J by 5 bases. This CDR3 region has 15 residues.

The chain is built from TRBV7-2 and TRBJ2-3, with 9 nucleotides matching TRBD2. The CDR3 runs 16 residues. CDR1 is SGHTA and CDR2 is FQGNSA in the germline V gene. The J segment lost 4 bases and the V segment lost 2 bases, leaving 7 bases of the junction unmatched. The CDR3 reads CASSLRAAGGADTQYF. Written as DNA, the CDR3 is TGTGCCAGCAGCTTAAGGGCAGCGGGGGGCGCAGATACGCAGTATTTT.

This clone was detected a few times. The chain combines TRBV7-3 with TRBJ2-2, with D possibly matching TRBD2 (6 bases). From germline, CDR1 is SGHTA and CDR2 FQGTGA. V gave up 7 bases and J gave up 5 bases, with 14 bases separating them. This CDR3 is built from 14 residues. CDR3 loop: CASTLARGTGELFF. CDR3 DNA sequence: TGTGCCAGCACTCTCGCCCGGGGGACCGGGGAGCTGTTTTTT.

The V call is TRBV11-3, the J call TRBJ1-2; 8 bases align to TRBD1. This CDR3 is 14 amino acids long. Trimming took 1 base from V and 7 from J; bases not matched to a gene: 5. In germline, CDR1 is SGHNT, CDR2 YENEEA. The CDR3 region is CASSLGAGGTGYTF. The CDR3 bases are TGTGCCAGCAGCTTAGGGGCAGGGGGCACTGGCTACACCTTC.

Written as DNA, the CDR3 is TGTGCCAGCAGTATCCTAGAAAAGGGCTCCTACGAGCAGTACTTC. Its translation is CASSILEKGSYEQYF. The chain has TRBV6-1 and TRBJ2-7; D unresolved. The germline gives CDR1 MNHNS, CDR2 SASEGT. The CDR3 sequence is 15 residues long. Trimming cost V 5 bases and J 0 bases, with 14 bases left between them.

On this clone: Other nucleotide sequences from this sample produce the same CDR3. This CDR3 reads CASSLAGAEETQYF. CDR3 sequence (DNA): TGTGCCAGCAGCTTAGCGGGGGCCGAAGAGACCCAGTACTTC. The genes are TRBV11-2 and TRBJ2-5; D might be TRBD1 or TRBD2, each matching 6 bases. Germline loops: CDR1 SGHAT, CDR2 FQNNGV. Trimming took off 1 base at V and 3 bases at J, with 9 bases between the two ends. The CDR3 loop spans 14 amino acids.

To note about this clone: Other DNA sequences in this sample translate to the same CDR3. This chain links TRBV7-9 with TRBJ2-1; 7 bases fit TRBD2. Trimming took 1 base from V and 6 from J; bases not matched to a gene: 0. This CDR3 comprises 13 residues. Germline V gene sequence: CDR1 SEHNR, CDR2 FQNEAQ (reference sequence). CDR3 region: CASSLGTSNEQFF. The CDR3 DNA follows: TGTGCCAGCAGCTTAGGGACTAGCAATGAGCAGTTCTTC.

The J gene is TRBJ1-5, the V gene TRBV28; TRBD1 is a possible D gene (6 bases). The V gene lost 6 bases and the J gene lost 2 bases, with 8 bases spanning the gap. The V gene's germline CDR1 is MDHEN and CDR2 SYDVKM. The CDR3 extends over 13 amino acids. Written as DNA, the CDR3 is TGTGCCAGCAGAAAGGGGGGCAATCAGCCCCAGCATTTT. Protein: CASRKGGNQPQHF.

This clone was found a few times. CDR3 loop: CASSLNGGEQYF. CDR3 DNA sequence: TGTGCCAGCTCACTAAACGGGGGCGAGCAGTACTTC. V gene TRBV18 combines with J gene TRBJ2-7; a possible D gene is TRBD2 (6 bases). Germline V gene sequence: CDR1 KGHSH, CDR2 LQKENI. This CDR3 comprises 12 residues. V lost 4 bases and J lost 6, with 10 bases in between. The variable domain in full, with the rest retrieved from reference TRBV18 and TRBJ2-7, is NAGVMQNPRHLVRRRGQEARLRCSPMKGHSHVYWYRQLPEEGLKFMVYLQKENIIDESGMPKERFSAEFPKEGPSILRIQQVVRGDSAAYFCASSLNGGEQYFGPGTRLTVT.